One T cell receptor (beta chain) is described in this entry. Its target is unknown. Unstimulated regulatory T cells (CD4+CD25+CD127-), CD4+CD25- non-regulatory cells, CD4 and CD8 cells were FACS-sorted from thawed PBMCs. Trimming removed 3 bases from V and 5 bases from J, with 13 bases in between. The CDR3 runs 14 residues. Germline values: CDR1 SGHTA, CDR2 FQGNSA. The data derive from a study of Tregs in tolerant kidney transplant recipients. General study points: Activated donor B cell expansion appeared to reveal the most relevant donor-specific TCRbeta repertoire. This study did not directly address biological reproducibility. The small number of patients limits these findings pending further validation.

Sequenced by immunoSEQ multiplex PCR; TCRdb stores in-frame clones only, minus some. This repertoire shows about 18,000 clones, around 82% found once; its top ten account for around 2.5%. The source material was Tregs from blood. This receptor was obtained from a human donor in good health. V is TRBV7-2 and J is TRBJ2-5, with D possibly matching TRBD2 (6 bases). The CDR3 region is CASSLGEVGETQYF. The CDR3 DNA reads TGTGCCAGCAGCTTGGGGGAGGTCGGGGAGACCCAGTACTTC.